The TCR beta chain under discussion was sequenced for a study of blood T cell repertoires in COVID-19. Study-wide context: The origin of the acute and convalescent COVID-19 samples was the United States, Italy and Spain. From T cells, B-cell-depleted T cells, or PBMCs came the material, which was cDNA or gDNA.

V was trimmed by 10 bases and J by 1 base, leaving 16 bases between them. Germline V gene sequence: CDR1 MNHEY, CDR2 SVGAGI. The CDR3 loop spans 14 amino acids. Per the study methods: The assay estimated nucleated cells by amplifying reference gene primers. Assay: immunoSEQ multiplex PCR; the TCRdb copy retains only in-frame clones and omits some. The DNA gave D and trimming, while V, J and clone size come from that table. The data hold approximately 94,000 clones, with less than 85% observed a single time. Sequenced: peripheral blood. The TCR originated in a human donor in a cohort sampled during active COVID-19. The chain employs TRBV6-5 and TRBJ2-5, with a possible D match to TRBD2 (6 bases). The CDR3 region is CATAPTRGQETQYF. The CDR3, as DNA: TGTGCCACCGCCCCGACTAGAGGCCAAGAGACCCAGTACTTC.